This section outlines one TCR beta chain sequence together with its context. Sequencing was performed with immunoSEQ multiplex PCR; in TCRdb, only in-frame clones are kept and a portion is missing. Of 95,000 to 150,000 clones detected, 71% appear once; the ten largest clones hold more than 0.8%. This sample is part of a study of blood T cell repertoires in COVID-19. Trimming cost V 6 bases and J 1 base, with 12 bases left between them. This CDR3 is built from 14 residues. Germline V gene sequence: CDR1 MNHEY, CDR2 SVGAGI. This rearrangement joins TRBV6-5 to TRBJ1-1; D not resolved. This TCR was recovered from a human donor with acute or convalescent COVID-19. The donor label of this sample is uncertain. The specimen sequenced was peripheral blood. This CDR3 reads CASRPILGNTEAFF. CDR3 sequence (DNA): TGTGCCAGCAGGCCCATCCTCGGGAACACTGAAGCTTTCTTT.